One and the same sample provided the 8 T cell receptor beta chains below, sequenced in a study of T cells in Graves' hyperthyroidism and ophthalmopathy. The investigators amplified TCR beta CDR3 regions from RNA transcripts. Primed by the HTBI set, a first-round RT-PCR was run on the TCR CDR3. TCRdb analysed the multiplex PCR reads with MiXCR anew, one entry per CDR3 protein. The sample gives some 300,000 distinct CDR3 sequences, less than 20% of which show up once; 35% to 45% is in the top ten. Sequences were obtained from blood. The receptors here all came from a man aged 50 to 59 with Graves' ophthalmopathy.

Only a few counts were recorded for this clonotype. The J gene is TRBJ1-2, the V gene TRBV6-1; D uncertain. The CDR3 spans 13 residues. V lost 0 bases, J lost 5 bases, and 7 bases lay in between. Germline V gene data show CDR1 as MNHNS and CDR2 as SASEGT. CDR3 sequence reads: CASSEAALYGYTF. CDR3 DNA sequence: TGTGCCAGCAGTGAAGCAGCGCTGTATGGCTACACCTTC.

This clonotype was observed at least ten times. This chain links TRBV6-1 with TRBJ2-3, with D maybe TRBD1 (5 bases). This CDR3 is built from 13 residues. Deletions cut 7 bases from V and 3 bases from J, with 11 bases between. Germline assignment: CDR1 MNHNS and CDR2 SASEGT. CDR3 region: CASIISGTDTQYF. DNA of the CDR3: TGTGCCAGCATCATCTCAGGGACAGATACGCAGTATTTT.

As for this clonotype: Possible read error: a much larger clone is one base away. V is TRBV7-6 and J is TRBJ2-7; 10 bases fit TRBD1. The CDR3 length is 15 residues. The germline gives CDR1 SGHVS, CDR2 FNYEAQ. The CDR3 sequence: CVSSSAGTGVYEQYF. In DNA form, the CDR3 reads TGTGTCAGCAGCTCCGCCGGGACAGGGGTGTACGAGCAGTACTTC. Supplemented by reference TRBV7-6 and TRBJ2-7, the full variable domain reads GAGVSQSPRYKVTKRGQDVALRCDPISGHVSLYWYRQALGQGPEFLTYFNYEAQQDKSGLPNDRFSAERPEGSISTLTIQRTEQRDSAMYRCVSSSAGTGVYEQYFGPGTRLTVT.

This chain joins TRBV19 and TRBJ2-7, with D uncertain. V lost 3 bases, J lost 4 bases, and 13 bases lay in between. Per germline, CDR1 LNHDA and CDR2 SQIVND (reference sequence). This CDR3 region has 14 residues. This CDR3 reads CASSIEGRSYEQYF. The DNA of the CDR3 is TGTGCCAGTAGTATCGAAGGACGAAGTTACGAGCAGTACTTC. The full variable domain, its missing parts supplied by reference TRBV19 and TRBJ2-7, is DGGITQSPKYLFRKEGQNVTLSCEQNLNHDAMYWYRQDPGQGLRLIYYSQIVNDFQKGDIAEGYSVSREKKESFPLTVTSAQKNPTAFYLCASSIEGRSYEQYFGPGTRLTVT.

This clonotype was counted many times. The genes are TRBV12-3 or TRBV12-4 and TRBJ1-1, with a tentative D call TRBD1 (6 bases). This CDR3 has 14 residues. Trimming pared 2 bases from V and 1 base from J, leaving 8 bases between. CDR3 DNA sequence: TGTGCCAGCAGTTTAACAGGGTGGAACACTGAAGCTTTCTTT. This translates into CASSLTGWNTEAFF.

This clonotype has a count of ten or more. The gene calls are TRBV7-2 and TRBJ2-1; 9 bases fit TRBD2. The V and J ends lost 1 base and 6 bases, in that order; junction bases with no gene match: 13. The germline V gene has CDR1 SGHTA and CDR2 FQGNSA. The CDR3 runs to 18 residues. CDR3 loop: CASSLVPAGGPIPNEQFF. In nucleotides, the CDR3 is TGTGCCAGCAGCTTAGTTCCAGCGGGAGGTCCCATCCCCAATGAGCAGTTCTTC.

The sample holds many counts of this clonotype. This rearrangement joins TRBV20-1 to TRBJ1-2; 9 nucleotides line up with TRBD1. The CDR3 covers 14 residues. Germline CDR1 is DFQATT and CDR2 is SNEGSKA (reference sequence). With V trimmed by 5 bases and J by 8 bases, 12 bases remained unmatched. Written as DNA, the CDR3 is TGCAGTGCTGCCGCCGGGACAGGGACGCGAGGCTACACCTTC. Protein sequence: CSAAAGTGTRGYTF.

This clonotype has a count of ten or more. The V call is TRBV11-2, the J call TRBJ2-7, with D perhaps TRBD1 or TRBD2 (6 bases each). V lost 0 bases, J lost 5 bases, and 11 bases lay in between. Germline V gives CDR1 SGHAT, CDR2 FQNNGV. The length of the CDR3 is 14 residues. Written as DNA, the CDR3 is TGTGCCAGCAGCTTAGAATACGGGGGCCACGAGCAGTACTTC. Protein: CASSLEYGGHEQYF.